This TCR beta chain was captured in a study of shared clonotypes between healthy human individuals. Background on the study: CD4 naive and memory got three plates each, CD8 naive two, CD8 memory one.

Details on this clone: Antigen specificity is unknown.

Notes on the study in general: The authors sampled blood alone, and tissue repertoires likely differ. Limitation of the genetic and exposure-history diversity represented came from the few donors.

Germline V gives CDR1 SQVTM, CDR2 ANQGSEA. CDR3 length: 13 amino acids. With 2 bases removed from V and 3 bases from J, the gap between germline ends came to 11 bases. The authors split each subset's genomic DNA evenly across several immunoSEQ plates. Repertoires were generated with immunoSEQ multiplex PCR, while TCRdb's copy carries only in-frame clones and drops some. The repertoire holds hundreds of thousands of clones, around four fifths seen once, with less than 11% in the top ten. The clonotype was recovered from a man aged 25 to 40 in good health. Sequenced sample: memory CD4+ T cells sorted from blood. Sample subset: CD45RA-negative fraction. This chain joins TRBV29-1 and TRBJ2-7; TRBD1 might be the D (7 bases). CDR3 sequence reads: CSVERQGGYEQYF. The DNA for the CDR3 is TGCAGCGTTGAACGACAGGGAGGCTACGAGCAGTACTTC.